Listed below are T cell receptor beta chains from one sample, sequenced in a study of radiation and T cells in renal cell carcinoma. The repertoire was sequenced with immunoSEQ multiplex PCR; TCRdb's copy has only in-frame clones and lacks some. The sample shows about 150,000 clones, 87% of them seen only once. Source: blood, taken from a patient whose treatment included radiotherapy and nephrectomy. The receptors here all came from a woman in her forties or fifties with renal cell carcinoma. Both conserved end residues are part of each CDR3.

TRBV7-2 CASSLDAYNEQFF
TRBV7-2 CASSSLRTPNQPQHF
TRBV9 CASSLPKDREVQPQHF
TRBV7-9 CASSLVGLIHNEQFF
TRBV18 CASSTGGGRHQPQHF
TRBV5-1 CASTEQRGSYGYTF
TRBV9 CASSVRAQLNEKLFF
TRBV19 CASSSGQGELEKLFF
TRBV5-1 CASSFSANVEAFF
TRBV7-2 CASSLTHTF
TRBV12-5 CASGLVHGRSYNSPLHF
TRBV6-1 CASTNPRQSTYEQYF
TRBV13 CASSNPGHLNTEAFF
TRBV25-1 CASSDPGGSPYEQYF
TRBV6-5 CASSYGQGIYEQYF
TRBV18 CASSPRVNSYNEQFF
TRBV19 CASSAPFAPFTDTQYF
TRBV4-1 CASSRGRGTNSPLHF
TRBV7-8 CASSWSQETQYF
TRBV6-6 CASSYSVRTNTEAFF
TRBV29-1 CSVDVGNQPQHF
TRBV6-1 CATKPGPSYGYTF
TRBV5-1 CASSLSVNTEAFF
TRBV13 CASSLGGGNSPLHF
TRBV4-2 CASSPGSTDTIYF
TRBV7-2 CASSLGRTSYEQYF
TRBV9 CASSVVDSPSTDTQYF
TRBV18 CASSPALTDQPQHF
TRBV19 CASSIRGDYNEQFF
TRBV7-3 CASSHGTVEEQYF
TRBV19 CASSIDNSPGTEAFF
TRBV7-9 CASSPSRDTEAFF
TRBV11-2 CASSLSPALLRHTEAFF
TRBV29-1 CSVDPVVTDTQYF
TRBV5-1 CASRLQGTTYEQYF
TRBV25-1 CASSPTGGSRYGYTF
TRBV27 CASSSQISGANVLTF
TRBV11-1 CASSPRTVGQEKLFF
TRBV7-2 CASSPPHSNQPQHF
TRBV7-2 CASSRLIGGFSHEQFF
TRBV7-9 CASSFGGAGELFF
TRBV5-1 CASSLAGGQETQYF
TRBV7-2 CASSLGLPDGYTF
TRBV9 CASSQTGSNEKLFF
TRBV5-1 CASSFLAGAPTDTQYF
TRBV5-5 CASSPTGLDEETQYF
TRBV4-1 CASSPRQGAIAGELFF
TRBV7-2 CASRPGGYGYTF
TRBV7-8 CASSITELNTEAFF
TRBV5-1 CASRYSGSEAFF
TRBV7-9 CASSLGGRGAEQYF
TRBV6-6 CASKFIGELFF
TRBV5-8 CASTSWTGLGTDTQYF
TRBV14 CASSAGVTTEQYF
TRBV5-1 CASSLRGDWSYNEQFF
TRBV27 CASFTGTGYEQYF
TRBV7-9 CASSLLQVFGYTF
TRBV7-9 CASRQNGEKLFF
TRBV14 CASSQGEAQYINYGYTF